This TCR beta chain came from a study of blood T cells in healthy people across ages. General study points: Naive T cell percentage by flow cytometry tracked strongly with beta diversity. Researchers judged that diversity estimates from one million T cells fell short of true values. The lack of PBMC sorting stopped any conclusive naive versus antigen-experienced comparison.

Through a sample-barcoded 5' primer and a J-beta primer mix, a second PCR was run for about 6 to 11 cycles. Each CDR3 protein gets one entry after TCRdb re-called the 5' RACE reads with MiXCR. The data show some 800,000 distinct CDR3 sequences, with approximately 44% seen just once and nearly 20% held by the top ten. Worth noting for this clonotype: Its target is unknown.

Input material: blood. This sequence was found in a man between 60 and 75 years old in good health.

The CDR3 region has the DNA TGTGCCAGCAGCCGCGCAGGGGGTTCCTATGAGCAGTTCTTC. Amino acids: CASSRAGGSYEQFF. The rearrangement joins TRBV6-2 or TRBV6-3 to TRBJ2-1, with 7 bases lining up with TRBD1. V lost 6 bases, J lost 8 bases, and 10 bases stayed unmatched. The CDR3 loop spans 14 amino acids. Looked up from germline, CDR1 is MNHEY and CDR2 is SVGEGT.